The 23 T cell receptor beta chains below all came from one sample that was sequenced in a study of T cell repertoires in cytomegalovirus infection. TCRdb re-derived calls from the reads in MiXCR, one entry per CDR3 protein. The table lists around 290,000 distinct CDR3 sequences, roughly 25% of them singletons, with around 14% in the top ten. Sequencing was done on a sample of PBMCs. The receptors here all came from a human donor in good health (CMV status not recorded). Some clones in this sample may be carry-over from other donors' samples.

This chain joins TRBV28 and TRBJ2-3; 7 bases are shared with TRBD2. The trim removed 6 bases at V and 3 bases at J, leaving 9 bases unmatched. The CDR3 runs to 15 residues. Germline values: CDR1 MDHEN, CDR2 SYDVKM. The CDR3 DNA reads as TGTGCCAGCAGCGCCGATCGGGGGGAAACAGATACGCAGTATTTT. The encoded protein is CASSADRGETDTQYF.

The gene calls are TRBV4-3 and TRBJ2-3; 9 nucleotides agree with TRBD2. V was clipped by 0 bases and J by 3 bases; unmatched bases: 4. Germline CDR1 reads LGHNA; CDR2 reads YSLEER. This CDR3 spans 16 amino acids. The CDR3, as DNA: TGCGCCAGCAGCCAAGATGTAGCGGGAGAAACAGATACGCAGTATTTT. Encoded protein: CASSQDVAGETDTQYF.

Concerning this clonotype: A much bigger clone sits one base away, suggesting this may be a read error. This sequence joins TRBV7-2 and TRBJ2-5, with 7 bases identical to TRBD2. Trimming took 2 bases from V and 2 from J; bases not matched to a gene: 5. CDR1 SGHTA and CDR2 FQGNSA come from the germline V gene. The CDR3 is 15 amino acids. The DNA for the CDR3 is TGTGCCAGCAGCTTATCCCTGCGGGAGCAAGAGACCCAGTACTTC. It codes for CASSLSLREQETQYF.

This clonotype occurred many times. The gene calls are TRBV7-2 and TRBJ1-5, with no clear D. CDR1 SGHTA and CDR2 FQGNSA come from the germline V gene. CDR3 length: 13 residues. Trimming removed 5 bases at V and 5 bases at J, with 10 bases between. The CDR3 DNA reads as TGTGCCAGCAGCACAAGGGTGGATCAGCCCCAGCATTTT. It codes for CASSTRVDQPQHF.

This clonotype was counted between two and nine times. J is TRBJ2-7 and V is TRBV6-1, with D unclear. V lost 3 bases and J lost 3, with 9 bases in between. Germline V gene sequence: CDR1 MNHNS, CDR2 SASEGT. The CDR3 is made up of 13 amino acids. CDR3 coding DNA: TGTGCCAGCAGTGAGGGCTTCTACTACGAGCAGTACTTC. This gives the protein CASSEGFYYEQYF.

In this sample, this clonotype turned up many times. The chain couples TRBV7-4 to TRBJ2-4; TRBD2 is a possible D gene (5 bases). Germline CDR1 is SGHVT and CDR2 is SQSDAQ. The CDR3 consists of 15 residues. Trimming stripped 5 bases from V and 0 bases from J, with 11 bases between. CDR3 in DNA: TGTGCCAGCAGCCAGGACGGGGTAGCCAAAAACATTCAGTACTTC. Amino acids: CASSQDGVAKNIQYF.

This clonotype was counted between two and nine times. V is TRBV20-1 and J is TRBJ2-7; D assignment may be TRBD1 or TRBD2 (7 bases each). Germline assignment: CDR1 DFQATT and CDR2 SNEGSKA (reference sequence). With 6 bases removed from V and 1 base from J, the gap between germline ends came to 16 bases. The CDR3 length is 14 residues. The CDR3 here is CSAGQTGGSYEQYF. The CDR3 DNA reads as TGCAGTGCGGGACAGACGGGGGGTTCCTACGAGCAGTACTTC.

The table lists this clonotype with a few counts. The rearrangement uses TRBV5-8 and TRBJ2-5; D is possibly TRBD2 (7 bases). Trimming removed 0 bases from V and 7 bases from J, with 13 bases in between. The CDR3 is 14 residues long. Per the germline V gene, CDR1 is SGHTS and CDR2 is YDEGEE. The CDR3: CASSLGGGRGTQYF. The CDR3 DNA follows: TGTGCCAGCAGCTTGGGGGGGGGCCGAGGGACCCAGTACTTC.

The table lists this clonotype with a few counts. This chain uses TRBV6-6 with TRBJ2-7; no clear D. The CDR3 loop spans 12 amino acids. V lost 4 bases and J lost 2, with 6 bases in between. CDR1 MNHNY and CDR2 SVGAGI come from the germline V gene (reference sequence). CDR3 sequence reads: CASSSPAYEQYF. The CDR3 DNA reads as TGTGCCAGCAGTTCCCCAGCCTACGAGCAGTACTTC.

This clonotype appeared a single time. The chain is built from TRBV4-3 and TRBJ2-3; 8 bases match TRBD2. Germline CDR1 is LGHNA and CDR2 is YSLEER. CDR3 length: 15 residues. V shed 0 bases and J 8 bases; nucleotides not matched to a gene: 7. The CDR3 loop reads CASSQERTSRGTQYF. The CDR3 DNA reads as TGCGCCAGCAGCCAAGAGCGGACTAGCAGGGGTACGCAGTATTTT.

This rearrangement joins TRBV2 to TRBJ2-2; 7 positions match TRBD1. The CDR3 contains 15 residues. The germline V gene encodes CDR1 SNHLY and CDR2 FYNNEI. J gave up 1 base and V 5 bases, and 4 bases lay outside the gene matches. The CDR3 is CASSPRTGNTGELFF. CDR3 nucleotides: TGTGCCAGCAGTCCCCGGACAGGGAACACCGGGGAGCTGTTTTTT.

The V gene is TRBV5-1, the J gene TRBJ1-4; the D is unclear. This CDR3 contains 13 residues. V lost 5 bases and J lost 5, with 10 bases in between. Germline CDR1 is SGHRS and CDR2 is YFSETQ. The CDR3 sequence: CASRRQENEKLFF. CDR3 bases: TGCGCCAGCAGGCGTCAGGAGAATGAAAAACTGTTTTTT.

The chain has TRBV5-1 and TRBJ1-2; 7 bases fit TRBD1. Germline-derived CDR1 and CDR2 are SGHRS and YFSETQ. Trimming at V came to 0 bases and at J to 7 bases, leaving 9 bases not matched to a gene. The CDR3 is made up of 15 amino acids. This chain's CDR3 is CASSLGGGDSRGYTF. The CDR3 nucleotides read TGCGCCAGCAGCTTGGGAGGGGGGGACAGTCGTGGCTACACCTTC.

This clonotype was recorded a few times. The chain employs TRBV24-1 and TRBJ2-3; TRBD2 matches 8 bases. Germline loops: CDR1 KGHDR, CDR2 SFDVKD. Unmatched junction bases numbered 0, after V lost 5 bases and J lost 0 bases. The CDR3 spans 14 residues. The CDR3 sequence: CATSVAGSTDTQYF. In nucleotides, the CDR3 is TGTGCCACCAGTGTAGCGGGGAGCACAGATACGCAGTATTTT.

The CDR3 sequence is CSVGPDEGQYF. The CDR3 coding sequence is TGCAGCGTGGGTCCGGACGAGGGCCAGTACTTC. This sequence joins TRBV29-1 and TRBJ2-5; D may be TRBD2 (5 bases). The CDR3 loop spans 11 amino acids. From germline, CDR1 is SQVTM and CDR2 ANQGSEA. The germline V and J ends were trimmed by 6 bases and 10 bases, with 15 bases remaining between them.

The V gene is TRBV28, the J gene TRBJ2-6; D is perhaps TRBD2 (6 bases). CDR1 is MDHEN and CDR2 is SYDVKM in the germline V gene. This CDR3 region has 16 residues. Deletions cut 7 bases from V and 0 bases from J, with 13 bases between. CDR3 sequence reads: CASKTPGSSGANVLTF. CDR3 in DNA: TGTGCCAGCAAAACGCCCGGGAGCTCTGGGGCCAACGTCCTGACTTTC.

On this clonotype itself: One end of the junction varies from germline; a read error may be responsible. The CDR3 is CASSLATGQWDEQFF. The CDR3 region has the DNA TGTGCCAGCAGCCTAGCGACCGGACAGTGGGATGAGCAGTTCTTC. The chain links TRBV7-2 to TRBJ2-1; D is perhaps TRBD1 or TRBD2 (6 bases each). CDR3 length: 15 residues. Germline CDR1 and CDR2: SGHTA and FQGNSA.

This clonotype was found many times. The gene calls are TRBV7-8 and TRBJ2-1; 7 bases are a match to TRBD2. This CDR3 is 17 amino acids long. The V gene end was trimmed by 2 bases and the J gene end by 4 bases; junction bases not matched to a gene: 11. Looked up from germline, CDR1 is SGHVS and CDR2 is FQNEAQ. CDR3 in amino acids: CASSLREAGPGYNEQFF. The CDR3 DNA follows: TGTGCCAGCAGCTTACGGGAAGCGGGACCGGGGTACAATGAGCAGTTCTTC.

This clonotype appeared a few times. V usage is TRBV28 and J usage is TRBJ1-2; weak D call: TRBD1 (6 bases). Deletions cut 1 base from V and 13 bases from J, with 10 bases between. The germline V gene has CDR1 MDHEN and CDR2 SYDVKM. CDR3 size: 11 residues. This CDR3 is CASSLSGERTF. Written as DNA, the CDR3 is TGTGCCAGCAGTTTATCAGGGGAACGCACCTTC.

Ten or more counts support this clonotype. The rearrangement joins TRBV28 to TRBJ2-1; D may match TRBD1 or TRBD2 (6 bases each). The V end was cut by 6 bases, the J end by 5 bases, with 17 bases between. The CDR3 has 15 amino acids. Germline assignment: CDR1 MDHEN and CDR2 SYDVKM. CDR3 sequence reads: CASREGGRRNNEQFF. CDR3 nucleotides: TGTGCCAGCAGAGAAGGGGGGAGACGGAACAATGAGCAGTTCTTC. Drawing the rest from reference TRBV28 and TRBJ2-1, the complete variable domain is DVKVTQSSRYLVKRTGEKVFLECVQDMDHENMFWYRQDPGLGLRLIYFSYDVKMKEKGDIPEGYSVSREKKERFSLILESASTNQTSMYLCASREGGRRNNEQFFGPGTRLTVL.

This clonotype was counted a few times. V and J are TRBV6-2 or TRBV6-3 and TRBJ1-1; perhaps TRBD1 as D (5 bases). The CDR3 is made up of 15 amino acids. Germline lookup yields CDR1 MNHEY and CDR2 SVGEGT. Between the trimmed V and J ends, which lost 5 bases and 4 bases, there was a span of 17 bases. The CDR3 DNA follows: TGTGCCAGCAGTGACCCGGGACCCGCGGGCACTGAAGCTTTCTTT. Translated: CASSDPGPAGTEAFF.

This CDR3 reads CASSQTGTSGRGEQFF. The CDR3 DNA follows: TGTGCCAGCAGCCAAACCGGGACTAGCGGGAGAGGTGAGCAGTTCTTC. The V gene is TRBV5-5, the J gene TRBJ2-1; 14 nucleotides agree with TRBD2. The CDR3 extends over 16 amino acids. The V and J ends lost 4 bases and 9 bases, in that order; junction bases with no gene match: 9. Per germline, CDR1 SGHKS and CDR2 YYEKEE (reference sequence). The full variable domain, rest sourced from reference TRBV5-5 and TRBJ2-1, is DAGVTQSPTHLIKTRGQQVTLRCSPISGHKSVSWYQQVLGQGPQFIFQYYEKEERGRGNFPDRFSARQFPNYSSELNVNALLLGDSALYLCASSQTGTSGRGEQFFGPGTRLTVL.

The chain has TRBV7-2 and TRBJ2-5; TRBD1 matches at 7 bases. Germline CDR1 SGHTA, CDR2 FQGNSA. The CDR3 covers 15 residues. J lost 5 bases, V lost 4 bases, and 10 bases had no gene match. Here the CDR3 DNA reads TGTGCCAGCAGCTCCTACTCGACAGGGCGGGAGACCCAGTACTTC. The encoded protein is CASSSYSTGRETQYF.